These 27 T cell receptor beta chains were all obtained from the same sample, sequenced in a study of CD8+CD57+ T cells in acquired aplastic anemia. TCR beta VDJ and CDR3 profiling used genomic DNA as template. TCRdb called the reads again in MiXCR, with one record for every CDR3 protein. The sample records 300,000 or so distinct CDR3 sequences, 55% to 60% being singletons. Sequencing used sorted CD4+, CD8+, or CD8+CD57+ T cells (not recorded which) from PBMCs. These receptors all come from a human donor with severe aplastic anemia or a healthy control (not recorded which).

This chain links TRBV29-1 with TRBJ2-7; 7 nucleotides match TRBD1. The CDR3 totals 12 residues. V shed 7 bases and J 5 bases; nucleotides not matched to a gene: 8. The germline V gene encodes CDR1 SQVTM and CDR2 ANQGSEA. The CDR3 protein is CSAVGTADEQYF. The DNA for the CDR3 is TGCAGCGCGGTAGGGACAGCGGACGAGCAGTACTTC.

There are a few counts of this clonotype. The chain combines TRBV7-8 with TRBJ2-5; 7 bases are a match to TRBD2. The CDR3 is made up of 13 amino acids. CDR1 and CDR2 (germline): SGHVS, FQNEAQ. The ends lost 8 bases at V and 5 bases at J; junction bases unmatched: 8. The CDR3 here is CASLLGGFETQYF. The CDR3 nucleotides are TGTGCCAGCCTCCTGGGGGGGTTTGAGACCCAGTACTTC. Drawing the rest from reference TRBV7-8 and TRBJ2-5, the complete variable domain is GAGVSQSPRYKVAKRGQDVALRCDPISGHVSLFWYQQALGQGPEFLTYFQNEAQLDKSGLPSDRFFAERPEGSVSTLKIQRTQQEDSAVYLCASLLGGFETQYFGPGTRLLVL.

V is TRBV7-2 and J is TRBJ2-2; D gene ambiguous. V lost 1 base and J 9 bases, leaving 9 bases between the germline ends. The germline CDR1 and CDR2 sequences are SGHTA and FQGNSA. CDR3 size: 13 residues. The CDR3, as DNA: TGTGCCAGCAGCTTAGAGGGCGGCCGGGAGCTGTTTTTT. It encodes CASSLEGGRELFF. The full variable domain, with the rest looked up from reference TRBV7-2 and TRBJ2-2, is GAGVSQSPSNKVTEKGKDVELRCDPISGHTALYWYRQSLGQGLEFLIYFQGNSAPDKSGLPSDRFSAERTGGSVSTLTIQRTQQEDSAVYLCASSLEGGRELFFGEGSRLTVL.

V is TRBV20-1 and J is TRBJ2-7; 7 bases line up with TRBD1. Germline CDR1 is DFQATT and CDR2 is SNEGSKA (reference sequence). V lost 1 base to trimming and J lost 2 bases; unmatched junction nucleotides: 8. The CDR3 sequence is 15 residues long. The CDR3, as DNA: TGCAGTGCTAGAGCCCGGACAGGTGGGGCCTACGAGCAGTACTTC. Protein: CSARARTGGAYEQYF.

The chain links TRBV10-1 to TRBJ2-1, with TRBD2 identical over 11 bases. Germline CDR1 WNHNN, CDR2 SYGVQD (reference sequence). The CDR3 extends over 15 amino acids. V shed 3 bases, J shed 10 bases, and the junction held 8 bases outside the gene matches. The CDR3 bases are TGCGCCAGCAGTGAAGGCGGTAGCGGGGGGGAGGAGCAGTTCTTC. This encodes CASSEGGSGGEEQFF.

CDR3 residues: CSAPRTGAVELFF. The CDR3 DNA reads as TGCAGTGCTCCCCGGACAGGAGCGGTGGAGCTGTTTTTT. V is TRBV20-1 and J is TRBJ2-2; 7 bases agree with TRBD1. Germline loops: CDR1 DFQATT, CDR2 SNEGSKA (reference sequence). This CDR3 is built from 13 residues. V shed 5 bases, J shed 10 bases, and the junction held 10 bases outside the gene matches.

This clonotype was recorded once. V is TRBV12-3 or TRBV12-4 and J is TRBJ2-1; D is undetermined. The CDR3 spans 15 residues. Trimming pared 1 base from V and 3 bases from J, leaving 10 bases between. The CDR3 nucleotides are TGTGCCAGCAGTTTAGTGCAGGAAGGCTACAATGAGCAGTTCTTC. Translated, it gives CASSLVQEGYNEQFF.

The gene calls are TRBV20-1 and TRBJ2-7, with 7 bases that match TRBD2. In germline, CDR1 is DFQATT, CDR2 SNEGSKA (reference sequence). This CDR3 region has 14 residues. The junction had 10 bases not matched to a gene; V was cut back by 5 bases and J by 3 bases. The CDR3 DNA follows: TGCAGTGCTCTGGTGACTAGCCGGCGCTACGAGCAGTACTTC. Protein sequence: CSALVTSRRYEQYF.

There are many counts of this clonotype. The genes are TRBV25-1 and TRBJ1-6; 9 bases match TRBD1. The CDR3 runs to 15 residues. CDR1 is MGHDK and CDR2 is SYGVNS in the germline V gene. V lost 6 bases, J lost 10 bases, and 10 bases stayed unmatched. The CDR3 DNA reads TGTGCCAGCAGGGCCGGGACAGGGATCCGGTCACCCCTCCACTTT. Translated: CASRAGTGIRSPLHF.

This clonotype came up many times. The genes are TRBV6-5 and TRBJ2-1, with D possibly being TRBD2 (5 bases). Trimming took 6 bases from V and 0 from J, leaving 15 bases between them. Germline values: CDR1 MNHEY, CDR2 SVGAGI. The CDR3 has 16 residues. CDR3 in amino acids: CASRRRTSSSYNEQFF. The DNA of the CDR3 is TGTGCCAGCAGGCGACGTACTAGTAGCTCCTACAATGAGCAGTTCTTC.

About this clonotype: At one of its ends the junction is not consistent with the germline gene, which may arise from a read error. This chain links TRBV4-1 with TRBJ1-1, with D tentatively TRBD1 (6 bases). The CDR3 is 16 residues long. CDR1 and CDR2 from the germline V gene are MGHRA and YSYEKL. The CDR3 DNA follows: TGTGCCAGCAGCTTAGAATTGGACAGTTTGAACACTGAAGCTTTCTTT. Encoded protein: CASSLELDSLNTEAFF.

In its sample, this clonotype was seen many times. The chain combines TRBV5-8 with TRBJ1-2, with 8 positions matching TRBD1. Trimming cost V 0 bases and J 3 bases; bases outside gene matches: 4. This CDR3 spans 15 amino acids. Germline loops: CDR1 SGHTS, CDR2 YDEGEE. CDR3 DNA: TGTGCCAGCAGCTTGGGGCAGGGGGCGGACTATGGCTACACCTTC. It translates to CASSLGQGADYGYTF.

This clonotype was found many times. At one end, the junction sequence differs from germline, possibly due to a read error. This rearrangement joins TRBV7-9 to TRBJ2-7; D gene unclear. The CDR3 covers 13 residues. Germline V gene data show CDR1 as SEHNR and CDR2 as FQNEAQ (reference sequence). This CDR3 is CASSLVGGYEQYF. The CDR3 DNA reads TGCGCCAGCAGCTTGGTTGGCGGCTACGAGCAGTACTTC.

This clonotype was counted a few times. The chain has TRBV19 and TRBJ2-7; perhaps TRBD1 as D (6 bases). Trimming removed 3 bases from V and 0 bases from J, with 12 bases in between. Germline V lookup: CDR1 LNHDA, CDR2 SQIVND (reference sequence). The CDR3 length is 15 residues. The CDR3 sequence: CASSMDRDTSYEQYF. For the CDR3, the DNA is TGTGCCAGTAGTATGGATCGGGACACCTCCTACGAGCAGTACTTC.

Regarding this clonotype: The CDR3 does not close with the conserved phenylalanine or tryptophan, likely indicating a read error. This sequence joins TRBV20-1 and TRBJ2-3; D may be TRBD2 (6 bases). V shed 1 base and J shed 0 bases, with 11 bases lying between them. Per the germline V gene, CDR1 is DFQATT and CDR2 is SNEGSKA (reference sequence). The CDR3 has 15 residues. The CDR3 loop reads CSARVAGRSTDTQYL. The DNA of the CDR3 is TGCAGTGCTAGAGTTGCGGGGCGTAGCACAGATACGCAGTATCTC.

This rearrangement joins TRBV20-1 to TRBJ2-5; TRBD2 matches at 10 bases. The CDR3 is 16 amino acids. Germline loops: CDR1 DFQATT, CDR2 SNEGSKA (reference sequence). Germline trimming cut 0 bases from V and 5 bases from J; bases unmatched to any gene: 9. The CDR3 nucleotides are TGCAGTGCTAGAGAGGGGGGAGCGGGGGGGCTGGAGACCCAGTACTTC. It encodes CSAREGGAGGLETQYF.

This clonotype was detected many times. The rearrangement links TRBV15 to TRBJ1-5; D unresolved. The CDR3 is made up of 14 amino acids. V was cut by 1 base and J by 0 bases, with 4 bases left in between. CDR1 LNHNV and CDR2 YYDKDF come from the germline V gene (reference sequence). CDR3 nucleotide sequence: TGTGCCACCAGCAGAGCTGGTAGCAATCAGCCCCAGCATTTT. Translation: CATSRAGSNQPQHF. Variable domain in full (rest from reference TRBV15 and TRBJ1-5): DAMVIQNPRYQVTQFGKPVTLSCSQTLNHNVMYWYQQKSSQAPKLLFHYYDKDFNNEADTPDNFQSRRPNTSFCFLDIRSPGLGDTAMYLCATSRAGSNQPQHFGDGTRLSIL.

The chain joins TRBV9 to TRBJ1-4, with no clear D. CDR3 length equals 15 residues. V was pared by 0 bases and J by 7 bases, with 13 bases between. Germline V gene sequence: CDR1 SGDLS, CDR2 YYNGEE. CDR3 sequence (DNA): TGTGCCAGCAGCGTAGGAGGGAGGGAGGGTGAAAAACTGTTTTTT. It codes for CASSVGGREGEKLFF. The variable domain in full, with the rest retrieved from reference TRBV9 and TRBJ1-4, is DSGVTQTPKHLITATGQRVTLRCSPRSGDLSVYWYQQSLDQGLQFLIQYYNGEERAKGNILERFSAQQFPDLHSELNLSSLELGDSALYFCASSVGGREGEKLFFGSGTQLSVL.

V is TRBV7-9 and J is TRBJ2-7; D is perhaps TRBD1 (6 bases). The CDR3 is 14 residues long. Trimming left V 5 bases short and J 2 bases short, with 13 bases between. The germline V gene has CDR1 SEHNR and CDR2 FQNEAQ (reference sequence). The CDR3 region has the DNA TGTGCCAGCAGCCCTCCAGGGGTCCCCTACGAGCAGTACTTC. Translating it yields CASSPPGVPYEQYF.

This clonotype was counted once. At one end, the junction sequence differs from germline, possibly due to a read error. The chain has TRBV20-1 and TRBJ2-5; 8 nucleotides line up with TRBD2. From germline, CDR1 is DFQATT and CDR2 SNEGSKA (reference sequence). The CDR3 spans 13 residues. As DNA, the CDR3 is TGCAGTGCTAGTACTAGCGGAAGCGGGACCCAGCGCTTC. This translates into CSASTSGSGTQRF.

The chain links TRBV7-2 to TRBJ2-7, with D unclear. From germline, CDR1 is SGHTA and CDR2 FQGNSA. Trimming removed 9 bases at V and 2 bases at J, with 14 bases between. The CDR3 is 13 amino acids. The CDR3 loop reads CASSGSPTYEQYF. The CDR3 DNA reads TGTGCCAGTAGTGGTAGTCCAACCTACGAGCAGTACTTC.

This clonotype has just one count. This CDR3 fails to terminate in the conserved phenylalanine or tryptophan, so it likely reflects a read error. The DNA is left out, because the CDR3 cannot be placed on it with certainty; the CDR3 is given as TCRdb lists it. V usage is TRBV10-1 and J usage is TRBJ1-4. Germline loops: CDR1 WNHNN, CDR2 SYGVQD (reference sequence). The CDR3 has 14 residues if both end residues are counted. CDR3 loop: CASSDRLAGGHDDS.

The chain uses TRBV6-6 and TRBJ1-2, with 9 bases matching TRBD1. The germline CDR1 and CDR2 sequences are MNHNY and SVGAGI (reference sequence). This CDR3 has 17 amino acids. Trimming removed 0 bases from V and 7 bases from J; junction bases left unmatched: 12. CDR3 region: CASSYSGGDRESSGYTF. The DNA for the CDR3 is TGTGCCAGCAGTTACTCTGGCGGGGACAGGGAAAGTTCTGGCTACACCTTC.

V gene TRBV9 combines with J gene TRBJ1-1; D is uncertain. Germline CDR1 reads SGDLS; CDR2 reads YYNGEE. V lost 2 bases to trimming and J lost 4 bases, with 18 bases between them. The CDR3 runs to 16 residues. Here the CDR3 DNA reads TGTGCCAGCAGCGTTTCCTACCTGTTACGTAGCACTGAAGCTTTCTTT. Translated, it gives CASSVSYLLRSTEAFF.

This clonotype was recorded a few times. V is TRBV5-1 and J is TRBJ2-7; D not certain. From germline, CDR1 is SGHRS and CDR2 YFSETQ. Trimming cost V 4 bases and J 2 bases, with 13 bases left between them. CDR3 length equals 14 residues. The CDR3 DNA follows: TGCGCCAGCAGCCCTGATGACATGGCCTACGAGCAGTACTTC. This translates into CASSPDDMAYEQYF. The whole variable domain, remainder taken from reference TRBV5-1 and TRBJ2-7, is KAGVTQTPRYLIKTRGQQVTLSCSPISGHRSVSWYQQTPGQGLQFLFEYFSETQRNKGNFPGRFSGRQFSNSRSEMNVSTLELGDSALYLCASSPDDMAYEQYFGPGTRLTVT.

This clonotype was found a few times. The genes are TRBV20-1 and TRBJ2-1; maybe TRBD2 (6 bases). The germline CDR1 and CDR2 sequences are DFQATT and SNEGSKA (reference sequence). Trimming shortened V by 6 bases and J by 9 bases, and 9 bases separated the two germline ends. The CDR3 length is 10 residues. In DNA form, the CDR3 reads TGCAGTGCACGGCGGGGTGAGCAGTTCTTC. This gives the protein CSARRGEQFF.

This clonotype showed up many times. The V gene is TRBV9, the J gene TRBJ1-3; D is unclear. The CDR3 is 15 residues long. Germline V gives CDR1 SGDLS, CDR2 YYNGEE. V gave up 3 bases and J gave up 0 bases, with 10 bases separating them. The chain's CDR3 is CASSGTSSSGNTIYF. CDR3 DNA: TGTGCCAGCAGCGGGACGTCGAGCTCTGGAAACACCATATATTTT.